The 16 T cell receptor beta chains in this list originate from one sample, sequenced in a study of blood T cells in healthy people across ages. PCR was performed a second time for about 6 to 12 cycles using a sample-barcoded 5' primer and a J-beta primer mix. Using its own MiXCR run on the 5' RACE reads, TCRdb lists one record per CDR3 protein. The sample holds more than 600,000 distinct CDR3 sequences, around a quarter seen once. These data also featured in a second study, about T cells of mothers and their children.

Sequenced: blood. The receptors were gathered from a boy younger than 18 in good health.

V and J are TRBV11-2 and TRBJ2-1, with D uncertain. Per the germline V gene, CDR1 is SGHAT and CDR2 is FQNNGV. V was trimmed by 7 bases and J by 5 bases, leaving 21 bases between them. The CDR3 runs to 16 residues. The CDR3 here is CASKSSSSTIHNEQFF. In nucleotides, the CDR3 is TGTGCCAGCAAGTCCTCATCCTCCACTATACACAATGAGCAGTTCTTC.

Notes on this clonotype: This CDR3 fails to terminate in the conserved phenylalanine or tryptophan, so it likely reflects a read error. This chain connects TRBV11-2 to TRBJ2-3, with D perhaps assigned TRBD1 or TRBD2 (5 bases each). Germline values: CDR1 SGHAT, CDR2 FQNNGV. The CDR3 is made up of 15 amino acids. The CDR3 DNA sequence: TGTGCCGGCAGCTTAGCAGTCGGGGCCGGAGATACGCAGTATCTT. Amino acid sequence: CAGSLAVGAGDTQYL.

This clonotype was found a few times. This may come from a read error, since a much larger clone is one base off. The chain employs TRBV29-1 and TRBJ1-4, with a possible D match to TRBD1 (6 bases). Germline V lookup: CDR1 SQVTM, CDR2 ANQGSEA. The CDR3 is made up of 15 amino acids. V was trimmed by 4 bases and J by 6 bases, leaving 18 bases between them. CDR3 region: CSVAPLGHADEKLFF. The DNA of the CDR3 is TGCAGCGTTGCCCCGTTGGGACACGCGGATGAAAAACTGTTTTTT.

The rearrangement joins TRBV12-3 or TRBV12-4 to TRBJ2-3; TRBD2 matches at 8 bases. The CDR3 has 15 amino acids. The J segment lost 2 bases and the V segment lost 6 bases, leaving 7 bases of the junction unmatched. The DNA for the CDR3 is TGTGCCAGCAGGCCCGGGACTAGAAACACAGATACGCAGTATTTT. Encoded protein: CASRPGTRNTDTQYF.

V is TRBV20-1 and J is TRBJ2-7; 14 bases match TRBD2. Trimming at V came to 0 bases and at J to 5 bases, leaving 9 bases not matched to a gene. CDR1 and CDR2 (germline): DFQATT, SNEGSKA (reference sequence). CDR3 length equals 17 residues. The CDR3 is CSARDLGLAGGRDEQYF. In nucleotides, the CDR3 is TGCAGTGCTAGAGATCTCGGACTAGCGGGAGGTCGAGACGAGCAGTACTTC.

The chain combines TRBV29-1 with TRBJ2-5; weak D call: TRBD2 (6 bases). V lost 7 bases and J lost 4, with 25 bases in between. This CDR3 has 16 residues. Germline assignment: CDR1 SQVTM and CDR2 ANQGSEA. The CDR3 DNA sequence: TGCAGCGCTTTGGGCGTCGGCGGGACGGGGGTAGAGACCCAGTACTTC. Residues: CSALGVGGTGVETQYF.

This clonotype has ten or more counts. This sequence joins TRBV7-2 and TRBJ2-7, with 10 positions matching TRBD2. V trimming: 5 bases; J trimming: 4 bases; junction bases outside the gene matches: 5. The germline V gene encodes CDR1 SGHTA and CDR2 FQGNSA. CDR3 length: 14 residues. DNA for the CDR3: TGTGCCAGCAGCCTCCTAGCGGGGGTTTACGAGCAGTACTTC. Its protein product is CASSLLAGVYEQYF.

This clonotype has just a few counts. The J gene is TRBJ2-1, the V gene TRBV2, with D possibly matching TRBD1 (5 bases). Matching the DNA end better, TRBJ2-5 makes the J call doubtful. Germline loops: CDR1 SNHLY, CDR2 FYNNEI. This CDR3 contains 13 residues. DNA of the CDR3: TGTGCCAGCAGTGTAAACAGGCAAGAGACCCAGTACTTC. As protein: CASSVNRQETQYF.

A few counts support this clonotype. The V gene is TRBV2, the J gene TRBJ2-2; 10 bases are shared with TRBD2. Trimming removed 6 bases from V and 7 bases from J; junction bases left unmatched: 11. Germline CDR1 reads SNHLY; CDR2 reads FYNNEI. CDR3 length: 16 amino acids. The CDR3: CASREREGLSSGELFF. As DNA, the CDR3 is TGTGCCAGCAGGGAGCGGGAGGGCCTATCCAGCGGGGAGCTGTTTTTT.

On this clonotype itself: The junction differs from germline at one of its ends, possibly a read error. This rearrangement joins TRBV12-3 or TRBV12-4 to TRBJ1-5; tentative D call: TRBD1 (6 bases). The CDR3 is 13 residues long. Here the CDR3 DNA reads TGTGCCAGCAGTTCTAACGCAGGGGCTATAGTGAATTTT. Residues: CASSSNAGAIVNF.

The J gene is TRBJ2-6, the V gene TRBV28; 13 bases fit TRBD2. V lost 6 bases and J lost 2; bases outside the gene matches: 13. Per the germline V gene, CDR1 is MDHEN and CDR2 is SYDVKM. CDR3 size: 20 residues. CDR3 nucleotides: TGTGCCAGCAGCACTAGGACTAGCGGGAGTGGTCGCGCTGGGGCCAACGTCCTGACTTTC. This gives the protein CASSTRTSGSGRAGANVLTF. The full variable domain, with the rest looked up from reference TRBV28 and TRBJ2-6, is DVKVTQSSRYLVKRTGEKVFLECVQDMDHENMFWYRQDPGLGLRLIYFSYDVKMKEKGDIPEGYSVSREKKERFSLILESASTNQTSMYLCASSTRTSGSGRAGANVLTFGAGSRLTVL.

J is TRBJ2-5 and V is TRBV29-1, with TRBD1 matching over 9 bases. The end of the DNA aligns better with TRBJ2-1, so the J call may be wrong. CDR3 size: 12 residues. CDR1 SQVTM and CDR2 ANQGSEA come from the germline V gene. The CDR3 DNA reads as TGCAGCTCAGGACAGGGGCGGAATGAGCAGTTCTTC. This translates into CSSGQGRNEQFF.

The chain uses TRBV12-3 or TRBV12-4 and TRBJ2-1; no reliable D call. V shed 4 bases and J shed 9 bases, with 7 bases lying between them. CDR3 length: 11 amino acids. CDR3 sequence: CASSSVGEQFF. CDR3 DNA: TGTGCCAGCAGTTCCGTCGGTGAGCAGTTCTTC.

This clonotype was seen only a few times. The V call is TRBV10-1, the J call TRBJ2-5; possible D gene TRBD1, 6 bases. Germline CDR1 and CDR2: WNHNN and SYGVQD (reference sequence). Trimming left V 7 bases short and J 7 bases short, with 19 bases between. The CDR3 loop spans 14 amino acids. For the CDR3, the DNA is TGCGCCAGCAACGAGGACAGACCTGGAGGGACCCAGTACTTC. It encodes CASNEDRPGGTQYF.

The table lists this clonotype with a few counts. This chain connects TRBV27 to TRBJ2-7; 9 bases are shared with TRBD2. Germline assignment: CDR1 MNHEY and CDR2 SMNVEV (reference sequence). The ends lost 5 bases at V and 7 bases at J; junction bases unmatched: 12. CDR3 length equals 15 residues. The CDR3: CASSGDTSGRREQYF. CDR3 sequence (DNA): TGTGCCAGCAGTGGAGACACTAGCGGGCGGAGAGAGCAGTACTTC.

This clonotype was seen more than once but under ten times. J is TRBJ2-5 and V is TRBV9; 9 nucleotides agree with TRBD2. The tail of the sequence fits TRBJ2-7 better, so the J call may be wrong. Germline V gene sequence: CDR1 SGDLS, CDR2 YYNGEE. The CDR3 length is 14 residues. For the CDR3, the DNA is TGTGCCAGCAGCGTAGGGACTAGCGCCCACGAGCAGTACTTC. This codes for CASSVGTSAHEQYF.